This T cell receptor (beta chain) is from a study of blood T cells in healthy people across ages. Alongside a J-beta primer mix, a sample-barcoded 5' primer served in a second PCR lasting roughly 6 to 12 cycles. One entry per CDR3 protein, called by TCRdb with MiXCR from the 5' RACE reads. This sample has fewer than 1.5 million distinct CDR3 sequences, with 42% found just once. Unmatched junction bases numbered 6, after V lost 2 bases and J lost 3 bases. There are 16 residues in the CDR3. Looked up from germline, CDR1 is SGHVS and CDR2 is FQNEAQ. Sequencing was performed on blood. The clonotype was recovered from a woman under 30 in good health. The V gene is TRBV7-8, the J gene TRBJ1-4, with 7 nucleotides matching TRBD1. The CDR3 DNA follows: TGTGCCAGCAGCTTATTTCTGACAGGGTCTAATGAAAAACTGTTTTTT. This translates into CASSLFLTGSNEKLFF.